The 2 T cell receptor beta chains below all came from one sample that was sequenced in a study of cytomegalovirus exposure and HLA in healthy donors. TCRdb keeps only in-frame clones here, not all; method: immunoSEQ multiplex PCR. Of some 170,000 clones in the sample, about 95% were seen once. What was sequenced was PBMCs. The source of these receptors is a woman between 18 and 29 years old in good health and CMV-seronegative.

The rearrangement links TRBV7-9 to TRBJ2-7, with 10 bases aligning to TRBD2. With V trimmed by 1 base and J by 0 bases, 6 bases remained unmatched. CDR1 SEHNR and CDR2 FQNEAQ come from the germline V gene (reference sequence). The CDR3 consists of 17 residues. The CDR3 sequence is CASSLVSGGTYSYEQYF. CDR3 nucleotides: TGTGCCAGCAGCTTAGTTAGCGGGGGGACTTACTCCTACGAGCAGTACTTC.

The gene calls are TRBV10-3 and TRBJ2-5; D gene uncertain. Trimming removed 10 bases at V and 0 bases at J, with 15 bases between. The CDR3 is made up of 14 amino acids. CDR1 and CDR2 (germline): ENHRY, SYGVKD. The CDR3 loop reads CATRPSRDQETQYF. CDR3 bases: TGTGCCACCCGGCCCTCCCGGGACCAAGAGACCCAGTACTTC.